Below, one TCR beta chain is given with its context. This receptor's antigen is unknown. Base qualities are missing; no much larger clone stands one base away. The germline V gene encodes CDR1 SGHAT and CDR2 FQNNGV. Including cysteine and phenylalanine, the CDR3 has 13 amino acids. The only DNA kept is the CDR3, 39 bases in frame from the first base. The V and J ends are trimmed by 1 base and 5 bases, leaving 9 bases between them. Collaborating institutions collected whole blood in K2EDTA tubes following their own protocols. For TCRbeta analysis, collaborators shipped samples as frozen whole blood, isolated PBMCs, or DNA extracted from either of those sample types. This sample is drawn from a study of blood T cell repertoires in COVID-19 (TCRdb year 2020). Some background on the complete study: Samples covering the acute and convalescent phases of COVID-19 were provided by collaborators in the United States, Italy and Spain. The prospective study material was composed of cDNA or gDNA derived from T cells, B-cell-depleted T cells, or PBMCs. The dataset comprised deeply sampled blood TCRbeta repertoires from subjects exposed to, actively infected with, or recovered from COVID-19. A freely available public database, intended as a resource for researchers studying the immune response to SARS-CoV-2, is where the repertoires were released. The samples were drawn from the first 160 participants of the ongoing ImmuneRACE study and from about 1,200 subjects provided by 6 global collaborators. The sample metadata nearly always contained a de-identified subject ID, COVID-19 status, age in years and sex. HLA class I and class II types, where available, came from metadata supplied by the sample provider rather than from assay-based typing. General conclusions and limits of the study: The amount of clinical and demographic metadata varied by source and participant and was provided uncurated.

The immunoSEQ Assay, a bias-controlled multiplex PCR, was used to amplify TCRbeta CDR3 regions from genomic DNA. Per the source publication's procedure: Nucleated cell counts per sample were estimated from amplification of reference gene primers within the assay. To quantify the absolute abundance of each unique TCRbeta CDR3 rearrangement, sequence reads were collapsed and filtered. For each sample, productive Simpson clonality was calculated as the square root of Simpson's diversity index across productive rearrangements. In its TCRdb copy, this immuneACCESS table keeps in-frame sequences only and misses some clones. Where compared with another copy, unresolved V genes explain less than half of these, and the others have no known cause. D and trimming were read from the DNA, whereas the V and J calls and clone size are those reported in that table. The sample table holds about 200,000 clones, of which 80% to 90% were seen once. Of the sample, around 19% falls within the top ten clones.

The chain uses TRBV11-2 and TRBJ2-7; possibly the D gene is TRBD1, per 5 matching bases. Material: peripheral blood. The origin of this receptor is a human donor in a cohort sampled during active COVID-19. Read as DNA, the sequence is TGTGCCAGCAGCTTAGTGACAGTTAACGAGCAGTACTTC. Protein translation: CASSLVTVNEQYF.